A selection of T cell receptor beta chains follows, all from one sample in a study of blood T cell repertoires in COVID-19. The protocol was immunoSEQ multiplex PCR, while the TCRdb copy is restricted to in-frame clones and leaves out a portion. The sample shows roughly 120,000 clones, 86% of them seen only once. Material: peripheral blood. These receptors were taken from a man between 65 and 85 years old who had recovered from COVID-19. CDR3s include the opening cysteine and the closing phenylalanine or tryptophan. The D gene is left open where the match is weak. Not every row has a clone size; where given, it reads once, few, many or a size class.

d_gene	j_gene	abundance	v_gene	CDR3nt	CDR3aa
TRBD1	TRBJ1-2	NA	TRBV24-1	TGTGCCACCAGTGATTCGGGACAGGGGGCTATCTATGGCTACACCTTC	CATSDSGQGAIYGYTF
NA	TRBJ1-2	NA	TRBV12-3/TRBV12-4	TGTGCCAGCACTTTACGCCAGGGTAGCTACACCTTC	CASTLRQGSYTF
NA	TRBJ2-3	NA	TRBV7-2	TGTGCCAGCAGCTTAGGGGCTAGCACAGATACGCAGTATTTT	CASSLGASTDTQYF
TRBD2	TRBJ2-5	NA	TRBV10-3	TGTGCCATCAGTGAGTTTCTAGCGGGGGGTGAGACCCAGTACTTC	CAISEFLAGGETQYF
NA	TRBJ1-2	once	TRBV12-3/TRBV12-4	TGTGCCAGCGGGAGAAACGGTGGCTACACCTTC	CASGRNGGYTF
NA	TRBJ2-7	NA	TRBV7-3	TGTGCCAGCAGCTTAGGCGGGGACTACGAGCAGTACTTC	CASSLGGDYEQYF
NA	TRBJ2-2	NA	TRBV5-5	TGTGCCAGCAGCTTGAACAACGGGGAGCTGTTTTTT	CASSLNNGELFF
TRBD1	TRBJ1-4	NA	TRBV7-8	TGTGCCAGCAGCCTCGGGACAGGGGGGGCGGAAAAACTGTTTTTT	CASSLGTGGAEKLFF
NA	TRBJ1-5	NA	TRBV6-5	TGTGCCAGCAGTTACGGGGGGAAAAGCAATCAGCCCCAGCATTTT	CASSYGGKSNQPQHF
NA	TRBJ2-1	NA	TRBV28	TGTGCCAGCAACGACAGCCCGTACAATGAGCAGTTCTTC	CASNDSPYNEQFF
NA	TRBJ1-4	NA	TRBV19	TGTGCCACCAGGAGGGGCAGGGAGAGAAGATCAACTAATGAAAAACTGTTTTTT	CATRRGRERRSTNEKLFF
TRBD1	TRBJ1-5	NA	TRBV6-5	TGTGCCAGCAGTTGGAACAGGGGGGACGATCAGCCCCAGCATTTT	CASSWNRGDDQPQHF
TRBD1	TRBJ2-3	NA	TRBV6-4	TGTGCCAGCAGTGACAATTGGGACAGGGGGCTTGATACGCAGTATTTT	CASSDNWDRGLDTQYF
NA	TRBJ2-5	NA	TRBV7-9	TGTGCCAGCAGCTTAGTTAGTCCCCAAGAGACCCAGTACTTC	CASSLVSPQETQYF
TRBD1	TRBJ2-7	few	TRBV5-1	TGCGCCAGCAGCTGGGACAGTATCTCCTACGAGCAGTACTTC	CASSWDSISYEQYF
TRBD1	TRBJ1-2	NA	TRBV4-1	TGCGCCAGCAGCCAACACCCGCCGGGGACAGGGGGACCTACTAACTATGGCTACACCTTC	CASSQHPPGTGGPTNYGYTF
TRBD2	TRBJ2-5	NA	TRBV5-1	TGCGCCAGCAGCCCCTCTAGCGGGAGAGAGGAGACCCAGTACTTC	CASSPSSGREETQYF
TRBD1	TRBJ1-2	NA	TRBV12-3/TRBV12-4	TGTGCCAGCAGCTCTGGACAGGAGACGAGCTACACCTTC	CASSSGQETSYTF
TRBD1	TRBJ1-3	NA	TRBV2	TGTGCCAGCAGCGCCATGACAGGGAGAAACACCATATATTTT	CASSAMTGRNTIYF
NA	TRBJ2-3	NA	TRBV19	TGTGCCAGTAGTATGTGGGCTACTTTAAGCACAGATACGCAGTATTTT	CASSMWATLSTDTQYF
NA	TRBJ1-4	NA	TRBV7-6	TGTGCCAGCAGCTTAAGTTACAGCCTAACTAATGAAAAACTGTTTTTT	CASSLSYSLTNEKLFF
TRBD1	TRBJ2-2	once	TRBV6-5	TGTGCCAGCAGCCCGGGACAGGGGGTCACCGGGGAGCTGTTTTTT	CASSPGQGVTGELFF